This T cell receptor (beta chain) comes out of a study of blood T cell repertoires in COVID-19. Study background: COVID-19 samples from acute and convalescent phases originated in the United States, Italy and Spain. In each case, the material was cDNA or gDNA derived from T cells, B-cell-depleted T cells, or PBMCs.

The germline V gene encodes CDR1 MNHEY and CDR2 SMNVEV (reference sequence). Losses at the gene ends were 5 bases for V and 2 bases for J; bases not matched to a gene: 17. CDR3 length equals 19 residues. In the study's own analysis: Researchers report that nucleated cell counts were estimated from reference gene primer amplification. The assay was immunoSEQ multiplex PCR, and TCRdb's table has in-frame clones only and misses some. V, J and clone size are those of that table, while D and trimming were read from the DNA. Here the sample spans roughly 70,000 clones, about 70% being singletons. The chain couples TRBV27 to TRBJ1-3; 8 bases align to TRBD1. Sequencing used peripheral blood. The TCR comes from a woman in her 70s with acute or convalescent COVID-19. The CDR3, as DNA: TGTGCCAGCAGTGCAGTCGGTCCCCAGGGGGCCCCGCCTGGAAACACCATATATTTT. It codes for CASSAVGPQGAPPGNTIYF.